This T cell receptor (beta chain) originates from a study of T cells in Graves' hyperthyroidism and ophthalmopathy. Regarding the study as a whole: Most clonotypes expanded in thyroid above 0.001 were likewise present in blood. Model output signaled ophthalmopathy a median roughly 6.1 months ahead of onset.

About this clonotype itself: Its matching antigen is unknown.

Per the germline V gene, CDR1 is SGHNT and CDR2 is YYREEE (reference sequence). V lost 4 bases to trimming and J lost 8 bases, with 12 bases between them. The CDR3 is 13 amino acids. Diagnoses were made from clinical symptoms, serum measures (thyroxine and TRAb), thyroid ultrasound and orbital computed tomography. The blood sample was taken at first hyperthyroidism diagnosis, before any ophthalmopathy symptoms. RNA transcripts served as the template for amplifying TCR beta CDR3 regions. RT-PCR in the first round (using the HTBI primer set) targeted the TCR CDR3. One entry per CDR3 protein, called by TCRdb with MiXCR from the multiplex PCR reads. The sample has under 750,000 distinct CDR3 sequences; about 19% are singletons.

This TCR derives from a woman between 50 and 59 years old with Graves' hyperthyroidism that later progressed to Graves' ophthalmopathy. Sequenced input: blood. The J gene is TRBJ1-4, the V gene TRBV5-4, with a weak D call TRBD1 (5 bases). The CDR3, as DNA: TGTGCCAGCAGCGTGGCGGGGGAGGAAAAACTGTTTTTT. Translating gives CASSVAGEEKLFF.